What follows describes a single T cell receptor (beta chain). Its antigen is still unknown. The CDR3 contains 16 residues. V lost 0 bases to trimming and J lost 1 base, with 14 bases between them. Per germline, CDR1 GTSNPN and CDR2 SVGIG (reference sequence). The data originate from a study of T cell responses to AZD1222 COVID-19 vaccine. Study-level points and caveats: Recipients of two AZD1222 doses showed rising Spike-specific TCR breadth and depth. AZD1222 recipients seropositive at baseline numbered only 5 to 7. The donors showed a predominance of white British ancestry and of females, with possible underestimation of clonal diversity. CD4 TCRs associated with vaccination spanned spike, dominating at 160-218 and 743-854.

The assay was immunoSEQ multiplex PCR, and TCRdb's table has in-frame clones only and misses some. The sample carries 250,000 to 300,000 clones, about 94% recorded once. Sequenced material: peripheral blood, taken 28 days after the second AZD1222 dose. This TCR was sampled from an adult who received the AZD1222 COVID-19 vaccine. The chain employs TRBV30 and TRBJ2-3; D unresolved. The CDR3 spells CAWSVYGVEGTDTQYF. The CDR3 region has the DNA TGTGCCTGGAGTGTATATGGGGTTGAGGGCACAGATACGCAGTATTTT.